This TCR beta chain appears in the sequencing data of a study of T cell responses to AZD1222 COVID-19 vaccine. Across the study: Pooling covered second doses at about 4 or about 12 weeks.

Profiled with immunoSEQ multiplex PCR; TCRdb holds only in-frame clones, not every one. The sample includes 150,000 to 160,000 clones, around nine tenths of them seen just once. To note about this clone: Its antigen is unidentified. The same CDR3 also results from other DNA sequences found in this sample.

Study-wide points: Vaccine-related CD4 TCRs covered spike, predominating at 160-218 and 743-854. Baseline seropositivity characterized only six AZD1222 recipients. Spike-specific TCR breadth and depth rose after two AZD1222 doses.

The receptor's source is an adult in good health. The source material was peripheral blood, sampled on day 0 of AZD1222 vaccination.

The CDR3: CASSYSGSYEQYF. CDR3 coding DNA: TGTGCCAGCAGTTACTCGGGTTCCTACGAGCAGTACTTC. The chain combines TRBV6-2 or TRBV6-3 with TRBJ2-7; D gene uncertain. Germline CDR1 and CDR2: MNHEY and SVGEGT. Deletions cut 0 bases from V and 1 base from J, with 4 bases between. The CDR3 contains 13 residues.